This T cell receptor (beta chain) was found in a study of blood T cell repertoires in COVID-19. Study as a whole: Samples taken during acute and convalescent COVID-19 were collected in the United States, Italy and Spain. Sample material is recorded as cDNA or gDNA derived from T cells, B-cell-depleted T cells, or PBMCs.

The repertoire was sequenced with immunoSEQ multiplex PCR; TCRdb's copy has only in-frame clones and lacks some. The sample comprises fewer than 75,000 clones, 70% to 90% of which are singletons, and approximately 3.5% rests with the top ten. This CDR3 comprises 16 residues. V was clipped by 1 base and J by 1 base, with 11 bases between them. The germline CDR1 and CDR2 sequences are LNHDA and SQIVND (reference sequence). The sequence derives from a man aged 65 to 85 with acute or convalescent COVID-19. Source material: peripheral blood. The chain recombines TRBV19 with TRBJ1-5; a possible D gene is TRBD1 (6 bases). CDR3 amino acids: CASSIGPGHSNQPQHF. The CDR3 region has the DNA TGTGCCAGTAGTATAGGGCCGGGACACAGCAATCAGCCCCAGCATTTT.